This TCR beta chain was obtained from a study of blood T cell repertoires in COVID-19. On the study more broadly: Specimens from acute and convalescent COVID-19 originated in the United States, Italy and Spain. PBMCs, B-cell-depleted T cells, or T cells provided the cDNA or gDNA that made up the material.

V dropped 0 bases and J dropped 3 bases, with 15 bases sitting between them. CDR1 is MNHEY, CDR2 SVGEGT, per germline. The CDR3 is 16 residues long. Per the study methods: Counts of nucleated cells, estimated from reference gene primer amplification, were obtained. Clones were sequenced by immunoSEQ multiplex PCR, and TCRdb holds only the in-frame ones, with some missing. V, J and clone size are taken as reported in that table, and D and trimming were inferred from the DNA itself. Among about 130,000 clones listed, about four fifths were seen once. The TCR originated in a man older than 75 with acute or convalescent COVID-19. V gene TRBV6-2 or TRBV6-3 combines with J gene TRBJ2-7; D may be TRBD2 (5 bases). Sequencing was carried out using peripheral blood. The CDR3 nucleotides are TGTGCCAGCAGTTACTCCGGCTCGGGGAAACTCTACGAGCAGTACTTC. Its protein product is CASSYSGSGKLYEQYF.